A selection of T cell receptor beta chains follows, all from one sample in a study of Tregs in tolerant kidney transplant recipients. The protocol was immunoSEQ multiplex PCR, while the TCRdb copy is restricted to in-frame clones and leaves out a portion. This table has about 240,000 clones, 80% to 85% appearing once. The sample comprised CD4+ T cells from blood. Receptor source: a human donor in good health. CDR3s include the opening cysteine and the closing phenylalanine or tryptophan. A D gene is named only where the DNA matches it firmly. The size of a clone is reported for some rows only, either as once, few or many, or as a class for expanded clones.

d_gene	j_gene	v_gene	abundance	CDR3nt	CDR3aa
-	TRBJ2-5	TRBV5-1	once	TGCGCCAGCAGCTCGGGACGGCCCCAAGAGACCCAGTACTTC	CASSSGRPQETQYF
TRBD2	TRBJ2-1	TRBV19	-	TGTGCCAGTAGTATTCGGGGACTAGCGGACAATGAGCAGTTCTTC	CASSIRGLADNEQFF
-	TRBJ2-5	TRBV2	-	TGTGCCAGCAGTGGTGGGGTGGGAGAGACCCAGTACTTC	CASSGGVGETQYF
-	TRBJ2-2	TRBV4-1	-	TGCGCCAGCAGCCAAGATCGAGAGACTTCGAACACCGGGGAGCTGTTTTTT	CASSQDRETSNTGELFF
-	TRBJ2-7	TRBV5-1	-	TGCGCCAGCAGCTTGGACGTGCGCTCCCGCTACGAGCAGTACTTC	CASSLDVRSRYEQYF
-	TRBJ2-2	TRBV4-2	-	TGTGCCAGCAGCCGTGGAGTGTCGAGCACCGGGGAGCTGTTTTTT	CASSRGVSSTGELFF
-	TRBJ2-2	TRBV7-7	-	TGTGCTAGCAGCTTGGGAGGCACCGGGGAGCTGTTTTTT	CASSLGGTGELFF
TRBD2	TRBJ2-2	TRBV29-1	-	TGCAGCGTCCGACGGTCTAGCGGGAGCCACACCGGGGAGCTGTTTTTT	CSVRRSSGSHTGELFF
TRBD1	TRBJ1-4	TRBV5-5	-	TGTGCCAGCAGCCCGCGGACAGGGCCTAATGAAAAACTGTTTTTT	CASSPRTGPNEKLFF
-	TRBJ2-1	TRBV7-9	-	TGTGCCAGCAGCTTAACCGGAGACAATGAGCAGTTCTTC	CASSLTGDNEQFF
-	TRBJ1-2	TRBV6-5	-	TGTGCCAGCAGTTCCCCCATCCTCTACACCTTC	CASSSPILYTF
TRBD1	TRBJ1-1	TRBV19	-	TGTGCCAGTAGACTGGGACAGGGGAGGAACACTGAAGCTTTCTTT	CASRLGQGRNTEAFF
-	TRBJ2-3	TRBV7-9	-	TGTGCCAGCAGTTTACAGGCGGGTTTAGATACGCAGTATTTT	CASSLQAGLDTQYF
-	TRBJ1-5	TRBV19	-	TGTGCCAGTAGTATATTAGGCAATCAGCCCCAGCATTTT	CASSILGNQPQHF
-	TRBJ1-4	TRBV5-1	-	TGCGCCAGCAGCTCTCCGGAAGCAACTAATGAAAAACTGTTTTTT	CASSSPEATNEKLFF
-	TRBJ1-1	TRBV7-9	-	TGTGCCAGCAGCGTACCGGGACGAAGGAACACTGAAGCTTTCTTT	CASSVPGRRNTEAFF
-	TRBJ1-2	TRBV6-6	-	TGTGCCAGCAGTTACGAGGCAGAGGATGGCTACACCTTC	CASSYEAEDGYTF
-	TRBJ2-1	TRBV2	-	TGTGCCAGCAGAGTCGTTGATGAGCAGTTCTTC	CASRVVDEQFF
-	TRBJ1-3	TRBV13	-	TGTGCCAGCAGCCTTCCGGGGACAACCATATATTTT	CASSLPGTTIYF
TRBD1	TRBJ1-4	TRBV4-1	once	TGCGCCAGCAGCCCCTGGGGGACAGGGGGAGGGGATGAAAAACTGTTTTTT	CASSPWGTGGGDEKLFF
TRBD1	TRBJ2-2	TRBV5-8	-	TGTGCCAGCAGCCGCGCTCCGGGACAGGGGAACACCGGGGAGCTGTTTTTT	CASSRAPGQGNTGELFF
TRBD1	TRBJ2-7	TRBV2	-	TGTGCCAGCACCTTCGACAGGGGCTACGAGCAGTACTTC	CASTFDRGYEQYF
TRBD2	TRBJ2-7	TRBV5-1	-	TGCGCCAGCAGCTTGGGTCTAGCGGATTACTACGAGCAGTACTTC	CASSLGLADYYEQYF
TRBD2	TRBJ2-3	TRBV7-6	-	TGTGCCAGTAAGGGAGCGGGAGGCGTTGATACGCAGTATTTT	CASKGAGGVDTQYF
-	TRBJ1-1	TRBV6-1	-	TGTGCCAGCAGTGAGCTGGTTCGGCTCACTGAAGCTTTCTTT	CASSELVRLTEAFF
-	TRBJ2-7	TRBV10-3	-	TGTGCCATCAGTGCCGGGACCCTCCCCTACGAGCAGTACTTC	CAISAGTLPYEQYF
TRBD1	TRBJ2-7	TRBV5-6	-	TGTGCCAGCAGCCATCCGGGACAGGACTACGAGCAGTACTTC	CASSHPGQDYEQYF
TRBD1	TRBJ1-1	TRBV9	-	TGTGCCAGCAGCGTATCGGGAGGGACAGGGGTAGTCGGCACTGAAGCTTTCTTT	CASSVSGGTGVVGTEAFF
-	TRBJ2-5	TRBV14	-	TGTGCCAGCAGCCACGCACCAACGAGGGGGAAGCAAGAGACCCAGTACTTC	CASSHAPTRGKQETQYF
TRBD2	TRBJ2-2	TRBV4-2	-	TGTGCCAGCAGCCAAGGGCCTAGCGGGGGGAACACCGGGGAGCTGTTTTTT	CASSQGPSGGNTGELFF
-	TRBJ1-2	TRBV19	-	TGTGCCAGTAGTATAGCGGACAGCCTAGCTAACTATGGCTACACCTTC	CASSIADSLANYGYTF
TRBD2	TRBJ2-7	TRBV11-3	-	TGTGCCAGCAGCACGTCGAGGGAGGGAAGTAACGAGCAGTACTTC	CASSTSREGSNEQYF
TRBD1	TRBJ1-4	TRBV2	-	TGTGCCGGCCAGACAGGGCGAAATGAAAAACTGTTTTTT	CAGQTGRNEKLFF
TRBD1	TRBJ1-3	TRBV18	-	TGTGCCAGCTCATTGACAGGGAACTCTGGAAACACCATATATTTT	CASSLTGNSGNTIYF
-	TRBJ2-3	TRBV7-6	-	TGTGCCAGCAGCTCCGCAGCGGGCGGCACAGATACGCAGTATTTT	CASSSAAGGTDTQYF
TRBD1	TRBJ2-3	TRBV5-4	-	TGTGCCAGCAGCATCGGACAGGGGGCAGATACGCAGTATTTT	CASSIGQGADTQYF
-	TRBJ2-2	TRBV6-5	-	TGTGCCAGCAAGGCGACTCCCCATGGGGTCGGGGAGCTGTTTTTT	CASKATPHGVGELFF
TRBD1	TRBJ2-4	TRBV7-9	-	TGTGCCAGCAGCTTAGGGACAGGGTTCGGCATTCAGTACTTC	CASSLGTGFGIQYF
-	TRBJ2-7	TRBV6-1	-	TGTGCCAGCAGTGAAGCGTGGGAGCTCTCCTACGAGCAGTACTTC	CASSEAWELSYEQYF
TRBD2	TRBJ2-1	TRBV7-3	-	TGTGCCAGCAGCTCCACCCGACCCGGACTAGCGGGGGTGAATGAGCAGTTCTTC	CASSSTRPGLAGVNEQFF
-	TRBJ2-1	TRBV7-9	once	TGTGCCAGCAGCTTATCTTCGGCTCATGAGCAGTTCTTC	CASSLSSAHEQFF
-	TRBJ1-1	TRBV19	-	TGTGCCAGTAGTATAGGACTCAAAAGGGGCACTGAAGCTTTCTTT	CASSIGLKRGTEAFF
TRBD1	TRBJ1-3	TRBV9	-	TGTGCCAGCAGCGCGGAGAGGGGGACAGCACTCGACTCTGGAAACACCATATATTTT	CASSAERGTALDSGNTIYF
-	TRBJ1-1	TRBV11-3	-	TGTGCCAGCAGCCCCCGCTCGGGGAACACTGAAGCTTTCTTT	CASSPRSGNTEAFF
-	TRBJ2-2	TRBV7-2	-	TGTGCCAGCAGCTTCGGAGAGACTCTGATGGGGGAGCTGTTTTTT	CASSFGETLMGELFF
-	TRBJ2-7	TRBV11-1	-	TGTGCCAGCAGCTTATCACAGGGACCCTACGAGCAGTACTTC	CASSLSQGPYEQYF